This T cell receptor (beta chain) originates from a study of T-cell reconstitution after alpha-beta-depleted transplantation in children. Study conclusions and caveats: Several hundred expanded graft clones reportedly gave rise to the alpha-beta T cells present about two months after transplant. Newly generated T cells supplied most T-cell counts and diversity one year post-transplant. TCRbeta diversity was high at day 60 in some patients (a result of surviving recipient T cells and thymic progenitors).

This clonotype came up many times. The antigen remains undetermined. The authors prepared the TCRbeta library with unique molecular identifiers. Using its own MiXCR run on the PCR reads, TCRdb lists one record per CDR3 protein. The table lists approximately 170,000 distinct CDR3 sequences, approximately 10% of them singletons. The clonotype comes from a boy under 10 years old with acute myeloid leukemia, due to receive a stem cell transplant. Source: PBMCs, taken before TCRalphabeta/CD19-depleted stem cell transplant.

The CDR3 bases are TGCGCCAGCAGCTCTCGGGGTGGACAATTGAACACCGGGGAGCTGTTTTTT. Amino acid sequence: CASSSRGGQLNTGELFF. V gene TRBV5-1 combines with J gene TRBJ2-2; the D gene could be TRBD1 or TRBD2 (5 bases each). Germline lookup yields CDR1 SGHRS and CDR2 YFSETQ. Trimming stripped 3 bases from V and 1 base from J, with 16 bases between. The CDR3 covers 17 residues. Full variable domain (remainder filled in from reference TRBV5-1 and TRBJ2-2): KAGVTQTPRYLIKTRGQQVTLSCSPISGHRSVSWYQQTPGQGLQFLFEYFSETQRNKGNFPGRFSGRQFSNSRSEMNVSTLELGDSALYLCASSSRGGQLNTGELFFGEGSRLTVL.